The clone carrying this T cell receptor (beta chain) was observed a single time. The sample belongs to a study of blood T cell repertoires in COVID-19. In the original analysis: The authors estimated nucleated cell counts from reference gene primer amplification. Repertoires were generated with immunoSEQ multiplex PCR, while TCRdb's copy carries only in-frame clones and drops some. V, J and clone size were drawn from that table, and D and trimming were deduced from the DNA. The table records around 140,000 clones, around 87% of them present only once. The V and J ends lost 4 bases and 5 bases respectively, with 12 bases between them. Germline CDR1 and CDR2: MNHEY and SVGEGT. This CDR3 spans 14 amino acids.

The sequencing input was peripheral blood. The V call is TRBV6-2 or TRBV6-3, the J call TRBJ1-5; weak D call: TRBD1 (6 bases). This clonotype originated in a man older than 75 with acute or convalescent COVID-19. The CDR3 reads CASSFGDTYQPQHF. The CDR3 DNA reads TGTGCCAGCAGTTTTGGGGACACCTATCAGCCCCAGCATTTT.